The 8 T cell receptor beta chains reported below all come from one sample, sequenced in a study of blood T cell repertoires in COVID-19. This table comes from immunoSEQ multiplex PCR, and its TCRdb copy is limited to in-frame clones, with some not included. The table has fewer than 350,000 clones, around 86% seen once. Sequencing was done on a sample of peripheral blood. The receptors were sampled from a woman in her sixties with active or convalescent COVID-19.

The V call is TRBV6-1, the J call TRBJ2-7, with D perhaps matching TRBD2 (6 bases). This CDR3 is 15 amino acids long. In germline, CDR1 is MNHNS, CDR2 SASEGT. V was shortened by 0 bases and J by 4 bases, with 13 bases between the two germline ends. The CDR3 DNA follows: TGTGCCAGCAGTGAAGCGACACGGGGGACGTACGAGCAGTACTTC. Translated, it gives CASSEATRGTYEQYF.

The chain couples TRBV27 to TRBJ2-7, with 8 bases fitting TRBD1. Looked up from germline, CDR1 is MNHEY and CDR2 is SMNVEV (reference sequence). V was clipped by 4 bases and J by 3 bases; unmatched bases: 2. The CDR3 length is 13 residues. The DNA for the CDR3 is TGTGCCAGCAGTTCCAGGGGGCACTACGAGCAGTACTTC. Its translation is CASSSRGHYEQYF.

The chain joins TRBV3-1 (or the pseudogene TRBV3-2) to TRBJ1-2, with TRBD1 matching over 7 bases. Germline V gene sequence: CDR1 LGHDT, CDR2 YNNKEL (reference sequence). The ends lost 2 bases at V and 5 bases at J; junction bases unmatched: 8. CDR3 length: 15 amino acids. CDR3 region: CASSQFDRAGYGYTF. In DNA, the CDR3 is TGTGCCAGCAGCCAATTTGACAGGGCTGGTTATGGCTACACCTTC.

The J gene is TRBJ2-5, the V gene TRBV10-3; 9 bases line up with TRBD2. The CDR3 has 17 residues. Germline CDR1 and CDR2: ENHRY and SYGVKD. J gave up 5 bases and V 0 bases, and 10 bases lay outside the gene matches. CDR3 DNA: TGTGCCATCAGTGAGTCGAAGGGCGGGGGGGCCATGGAGACCCAGTACTTC. It codes for CAISESKGGGAMETQYF.

This clone was detected once. This chain uses TRBV7-6 with TRBJ2-7; 9 nucleotides align to TRBD1. The germline V gene encodes CDR1 SGHVS and CDR2 FNYEAQ. The ends lost 5 bases at V and 2 bases at J; junction bases unmatched: 7. The CDR3 is 15 residues long. The CDR3: CASSKDRGGPYEQYF. The CDR3 DNA reads as TGTGCCAGCAGCAAAGACAGGGGGGGACCCTACGAGCAGTACTTC.

The chain is built from TRBV3-1 (or the pseudogene TRBV3-2) and TRBJ2-7; 7 bases match TRBD2. V lost 1 base to trimming and J lost 2 bases; unmatched junction nucleotides: 5. CDR1 is LGHDT, CDR2 YNNKEL, per germline (reference sequence). The CDR3 consists of 15 residues. The CDR3 nucleotides are TGTGCCAGCAGCCAAGCTATTGGGGGGGCCTACGAGCAGTACTTC. Translated, it gives CASSQAIGGAYEQYF.

This sequence joins TRBV7-8 and TRBJ1-2; D not resolved. The CDR3 has 11 residues. Germline V gene lookup returns CDR1 SGHVS and CDR2 FQNEAQ. The germline V and J ends were trimmed by 4 bases and 8 bases, with 8 bases remaining between them. CDR3 sequence (DNA): TGTGCCAGCAGCTCGGAGGGAGGCTACACCTTC. This encodes CASSSEGGYTF.

This clone was recorded once. The chain links TRBV27 to TRBJ1-4; 8 bases agree with TRBD1. V was pared by 6 bases and J by 0 bases, with 9 bases of the junction left unmatched. CDR1 and CDR2 from the germline V gene are MNHEY and SMNVEV (reference sequence). The CDR3 covers 17 residues. Here the CDR3 DNA reads TGTGCCAGCAGCCGGACAGGGAATATCGCAACTAATGAAAAACTGTTTTTT. As protein: CASSRTGNIATNEKLFF.